This TCR beta chain was retrieved from a study of cytomegalovirus exposure and HLA in healthy donors. Findings of the study overall: Later analysis identified 16,000 or so TCR beta sequences associated with HLA alleles, using a false discovery rate threshold of 0.05. According to an earlier analysis, most TCR beta V segments yielded productive rearrangements about 90% or about 30% of the time. Researchers had no immune exposure information except CMV serostatus available.

About this clone: Its antigen is unidentified.

PCR was performed using 60 Vbeta and 13 Jbeta primers. Data came from immunoSEQ multiplex PCR; TCRdb stores just in-frame clones and leaves some out. The sample contains 170,000 or so clones, approximately 84% of which appear only once. Sequencing was done on a sample of PBMCs. This receptor was identified in a woman between 50 and 59 years old in good health and CMV-seropositive.

The CDR3 loop is CASSLRGPYEQYF. CDR3 DNA: TGTGCCAGCAGCTTAAGAGGGCCCTACGAGCAGTACTTC. The V gene is TRBV7-6, the J gene TRBJ2-7; D might be TRBD2 (5 bases). There are 13 residues in the CDR3. The germline V gene has CDR1 SGHVS and CDR2 FNYEAQ. V was cut by 2 bases and J by 2 bases, with 7 bases left in between. Full variable domain (missing parts from reference TRBV7-6 and TRBJ2-7): GAGVSQSPRYKVTKRGQDVALRCDPISGHVSLYWYRQALGQGPEFLTYFNYEAQQDKSGLPNDRFSAERPEGSISTLTIQRTEQRDSAMYRCASSLRGPYEQYFGPGTRLTVT.